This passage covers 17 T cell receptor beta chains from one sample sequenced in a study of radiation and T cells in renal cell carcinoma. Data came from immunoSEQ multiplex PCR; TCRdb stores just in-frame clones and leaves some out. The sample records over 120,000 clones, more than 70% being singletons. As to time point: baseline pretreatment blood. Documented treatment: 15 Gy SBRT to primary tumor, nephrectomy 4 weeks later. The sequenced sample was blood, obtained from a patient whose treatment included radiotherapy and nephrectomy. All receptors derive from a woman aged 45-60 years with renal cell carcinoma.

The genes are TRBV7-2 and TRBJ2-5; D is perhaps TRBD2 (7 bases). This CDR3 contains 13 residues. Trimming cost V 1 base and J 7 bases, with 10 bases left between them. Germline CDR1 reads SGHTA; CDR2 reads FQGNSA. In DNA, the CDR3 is TGTGCCAGCAGCTTAGGAGGGGGGGGGACCCAGTACTTC. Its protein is CASSLGGGGTQYF.

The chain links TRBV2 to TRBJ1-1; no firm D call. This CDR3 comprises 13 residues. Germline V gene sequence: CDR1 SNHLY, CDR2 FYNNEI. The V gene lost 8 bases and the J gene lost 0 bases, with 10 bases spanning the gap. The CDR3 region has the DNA TGTGCCAGCTACGTTACTGTGAACACTGAAGCTTTCTTT. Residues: CASYVTVNTEAFF. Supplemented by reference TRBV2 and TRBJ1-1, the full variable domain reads EPEVTQTPSHQVTQMGQEVILRCVPISNHLYFYWYRQILGQKVEFLVSFYNNEISEKSEIFDDQFSVERPDGSNFTLKIRSTKLEDSAMYFCASYVTVNTEAFFGQGTRLTVV.

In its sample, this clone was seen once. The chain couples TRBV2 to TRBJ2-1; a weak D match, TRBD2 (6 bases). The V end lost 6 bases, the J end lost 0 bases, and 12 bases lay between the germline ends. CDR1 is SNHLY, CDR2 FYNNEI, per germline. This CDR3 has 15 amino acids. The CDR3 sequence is CASSGRDSSYNEQFF. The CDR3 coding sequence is TGTGCCAGCAGCGGCCGGGACTCCTCCTACAATGAGCAGTTCTTC.

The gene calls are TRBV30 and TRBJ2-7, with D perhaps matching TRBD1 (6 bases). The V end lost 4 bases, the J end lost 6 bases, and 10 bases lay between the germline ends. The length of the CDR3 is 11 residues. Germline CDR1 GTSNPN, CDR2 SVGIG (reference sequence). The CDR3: CAWNRVGEQYF. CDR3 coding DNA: TGTGCCTGGAACAGGGTGGGCGAGCAGTACTTC.

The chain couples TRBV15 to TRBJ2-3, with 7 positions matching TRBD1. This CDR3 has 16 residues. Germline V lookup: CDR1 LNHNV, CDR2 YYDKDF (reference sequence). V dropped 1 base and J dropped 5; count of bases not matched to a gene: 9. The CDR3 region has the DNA TGTGCCACCAGCAGAGTAAAGAACAGGGGAAGAGATACGCAGTATTTT. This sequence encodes CATSRVKNRGRDTQYF.

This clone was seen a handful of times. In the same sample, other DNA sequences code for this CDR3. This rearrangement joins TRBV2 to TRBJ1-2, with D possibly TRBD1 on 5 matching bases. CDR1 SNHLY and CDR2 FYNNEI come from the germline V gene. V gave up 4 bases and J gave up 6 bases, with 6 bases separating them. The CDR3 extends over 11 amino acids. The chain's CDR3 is CASSVGDGYTF. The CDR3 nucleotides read TGTGCCAGCAGTGTGGGGGATGGCTACACCTTC.

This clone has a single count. The CDR3 spells CASSPPSGGDTEAFF. CDR3 nucleotide sequence: TGTGCCAGCTCACCACCGAGCGGGGGGGACACTGAAGCTTTCTTT. The chain is built from TRBV18 and TRBJ1-1; tentative D call: TRBD1 (5 bases). This CDR3 region has 15 residues. Germline V gene sequence: CDR1 KGHSH, CDR2 LQKENI. V shed 0 bases and J shed 3 bases, with 11 bases lying between them.

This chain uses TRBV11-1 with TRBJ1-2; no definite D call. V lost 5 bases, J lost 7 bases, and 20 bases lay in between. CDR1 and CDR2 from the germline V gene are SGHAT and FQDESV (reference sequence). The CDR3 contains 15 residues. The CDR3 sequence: CASSSLPGSAFGYTF. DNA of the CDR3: TGTGCCAGCAGCAGTCTACCAGGTTCCGCGTTTGGCTACACCTTC.

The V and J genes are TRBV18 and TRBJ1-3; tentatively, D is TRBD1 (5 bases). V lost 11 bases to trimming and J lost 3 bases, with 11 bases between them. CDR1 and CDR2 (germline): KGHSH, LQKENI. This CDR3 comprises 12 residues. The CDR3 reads CAGQGDGNTIYF. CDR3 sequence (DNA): TGTGCCGGACAAGGGGATGGAAACACCATATATTTT.

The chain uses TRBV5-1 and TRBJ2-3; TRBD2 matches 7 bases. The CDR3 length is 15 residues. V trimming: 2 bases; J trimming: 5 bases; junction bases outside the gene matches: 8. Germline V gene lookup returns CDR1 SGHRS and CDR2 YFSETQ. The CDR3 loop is CASSFLRGSEDTQYF. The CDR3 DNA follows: TGCGCCAGCAGCTTCTTGCGGGGGTCCGAAGATACGCAGTATTTT.

CDR3 region: CASSSDKAYGYTF. As DNA, the CDR3 is TGCGCCAGCAGTTCGGACAAGGCCTATGGCTACACCTTC. The chain recombines TRBV10-1 with TRBJ1-2; possibly TRBD1 for D (5 bases). Germline V gene lookup returns CDR1 WNHNN and CDR2 SYGVQD (reference sequence). The germline V and J ends were trimmed by 5 bases and 4 bases, with 11 bases remaining between them. CDR3 length: 13 amino acids.

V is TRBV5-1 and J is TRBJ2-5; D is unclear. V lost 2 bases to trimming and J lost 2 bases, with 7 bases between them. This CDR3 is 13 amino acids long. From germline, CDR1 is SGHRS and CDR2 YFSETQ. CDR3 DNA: TGCGCCAGCAGCTTAGGCCCACAAGAGACCCAGTACTTC. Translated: CASSLGPQETQYF.

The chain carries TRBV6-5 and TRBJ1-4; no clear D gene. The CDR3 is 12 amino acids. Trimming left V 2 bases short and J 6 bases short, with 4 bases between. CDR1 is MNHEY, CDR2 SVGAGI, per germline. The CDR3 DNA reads TGTGCCAGCAGTTACATCCATGAAAAACTGTTTTTT. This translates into CASSYIHEKLFF.

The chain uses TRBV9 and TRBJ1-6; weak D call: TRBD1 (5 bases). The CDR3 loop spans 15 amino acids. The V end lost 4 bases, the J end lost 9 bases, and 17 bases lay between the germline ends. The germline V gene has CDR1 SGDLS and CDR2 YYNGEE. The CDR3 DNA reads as TGTGCCAGCAGCTTAGGGGCCGAGAGGGGTTCACCCCTCCACTTT. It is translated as CASSLGAERGSPLHF.

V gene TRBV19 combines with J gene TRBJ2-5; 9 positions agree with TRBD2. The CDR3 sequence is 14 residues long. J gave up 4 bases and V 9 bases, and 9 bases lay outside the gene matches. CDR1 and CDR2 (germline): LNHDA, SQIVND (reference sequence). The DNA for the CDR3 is TGTGCCAGCAAAAGGCGGGGGGGCGCAGAGACCCAGTACTTC. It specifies CASKRRGGAETQYF.

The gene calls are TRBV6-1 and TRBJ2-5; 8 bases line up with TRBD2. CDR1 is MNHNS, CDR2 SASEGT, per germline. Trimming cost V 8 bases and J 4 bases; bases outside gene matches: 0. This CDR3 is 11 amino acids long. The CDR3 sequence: CASAGGETQYF. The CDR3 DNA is TGTGCCAGCGCGGGGGGAGAGACCCAGTACTTC.

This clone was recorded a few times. The CDR3 here is CASSLFGGTTEAFF. The CDR3 DNA follows: TGTGCCAGCAGCTTGTTCGGGGGAACCACTGAAGCTTTCTTT. V is TRBV5-6 and J is TRBJ1-1; D possibly corresponds to TRBD1 (5 bases). The germline CDR1 and CDR2 sequences are SGHDT and YYEEEE. The V gene lost 1 base and the J gene lost 4 bases, with 11 bases spanning the gap. The CDR3 is made up of 14 amino acids.